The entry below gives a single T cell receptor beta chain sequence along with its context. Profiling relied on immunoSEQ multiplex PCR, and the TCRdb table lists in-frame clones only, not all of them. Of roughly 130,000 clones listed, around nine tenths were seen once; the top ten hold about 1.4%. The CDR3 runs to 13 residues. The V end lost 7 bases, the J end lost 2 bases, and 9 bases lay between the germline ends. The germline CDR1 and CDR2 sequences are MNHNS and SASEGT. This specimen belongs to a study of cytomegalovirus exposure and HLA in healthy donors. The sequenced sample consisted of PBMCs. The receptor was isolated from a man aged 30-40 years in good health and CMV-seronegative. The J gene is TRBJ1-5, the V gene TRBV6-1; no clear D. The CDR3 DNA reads TGTGCCAGCACTTTAATAGGCAATCAGCCCCAGCATTTT. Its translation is CASTLIGNQPQHF.